The rows below give T cell receptor beta chains drawn from one sample of a study of chemoradiotherapy in HPV16-positive cancers. Clones were sequenced by immunoSEQ multiplex PCR, and TCRdb holds only the in-frame ones, with some missing. The sample holds around 9,800 clones, less than 80% seen once. Collection of the sample occurred from a patient who underwent chemoradiotherapy. All receptors come from a human donor with HPV-associated anogenital cancer. CDR3s include the opening cysteine and the closing phenylalanine or tryptophan. D genes are given only for firm matches. Clone size, where shown, is once, few, many, or a class for clones that have expanded.

size: -; D: -; V: TRBV7-2; J: TRBJ2-7; CDR3: CASSLEWAEQYF; DNA: TGTGCCAGCAGCTTGGAGTGGGCCGAGCAGTACTTC
size: -; D: TRBD1; V: TRBV7-9; J: TRBJ2-4; CDR3: CASSGKQGSLAKNIQYF; DNA: TGTGCCAGCAGCGGAAAACAGGGGTCTTTAGCCAAAAACATTCAGTACTTC
size: -; D: -; V: TRBV4-3; J: TRBJ1-1; CDR3: CASSQVVANTEAFF; DNA: TGCGCCAGCAGCCAAGTGGTGGCGAACACTGAAGCTTTCTTT
size: -; D: TRBD1; V: TRBV6-5; J: TRBJ1-4; CDR3: CASSYSQGAREKLFF; DNA: TGTGCCAGCAGTTACTCTCAGGGGGCGAGAGAAAAACTGTTTTTT
size: -; D: -; V: TRBV11-2; J: TRBJ1-5; CDR3: CASSLVTGFNQPQHF; DNA: TGTGCCAGCAGCTTAGTTACAGGGTTCAATCAGCCCCAGCATTTT
size: few; D: -; V: TRBV7-2; J: TRBJ1-1; CDR3: CASSAQGNMNTEAFF; DNA: TGTGCCAGCAGCGCCCAGGGGAACATGAACACTGAAGCTTTCTTT
size: -; D: -; V: TRBV27; J: TRBJ2-3; CDR3: CASSLGGEYTQYF; DNA: TGTGCCAGCAGTTTAGGAGGGGAGTATACGCAGTATTTT
size: -; D: -; V: TRBV18; J: TRBJ2-1; CDR3: CASSPRRGSSYNEQFF; DNA: TGTGCCAGCTCACCACGAAGAGGGAGCTCCTACAATGAGCAGTTCTTC
size: -; D: -; V: TRBV5-1; J: TRBJ2-2; CDR3: CASSLGRGWTGELFF; DNA: TGCGCCAGCAGCCTGGGTCGAGGATGGACCGGGGAGCTGTTTTTT
size: -; D: -; V: TRBV7-2; J: TRBJ1-1; CDR3: CASSPRRRKVNTEAFF; DNA: TGTGCCAGCAGTCCTAGGCGACGGAAGGTGAACACTGAAGCTTTCTTT
size: -; D: -; V: TRBV11-2; J: TRBJ2-1; CDR3: CASSLNPPEGSLPDEQFF; DNA: TGTGCCAGCAGCTTAAATCCCCCTGAGGGGTCCCTTCCAGATGAGCAGTTCTTC
size: once; D: TRBD1; V: TRBV11-3; J: TRBJ1-1; CDR3: CASSYRSGGPFLSEAFF; DNA: TGTGCCAGCAGCTACCGATCAGGGGGACCATTTTTATCTGAAGCTTTCTTT
size: -; D: TRBD2; V: TRBV4-3; J: TRBJ2-1; CDR3: CASSQDGGSLAGGNEQFF; DNA: TGCGCCAGCAGCCAAGATGGGGGTTCGCTAGCGGGGGGTAATGAGCAGTTCTTC
size: -; D: TRBD1; V: TRBV5-1; J: TRBJ2-7; CDR3: CASSLLAGGRYEQYF; DNA: TGCGCCAGCAGCTTGCTGGCAGGGGGCCGCTACGAGCAGTACTTC
size: -; D: -; V: TRBV2; J: TRBJ1-2; CDR3: CARQELTLGGYTF; DNA: TGTGCCCGACAGGAGCTAACCCTAGGGGGCTACACCTTC
size: few; D: -; V: TRBV19; J: TRBJ2-5; CDR3: CASSIDLWETQYF; DNA: TGTGCCAGTAGTATAGATCTATGGGAGACCCAGTACTTC
size: -; D: -; V: TRBV28; J: TRBJ1-2; CDR3: CASRGGLGAQGYTF; DNA: TGTGCCAGCAGGGGGGGTTTGGGGGCACAGGGCTACACCTTC
size: -; D: -; V: TRBV11-3; J: TRBJ1-3; CDR3: CASSLDSRRSGNTIYF; DNA: TGTGCCAGCAGCTTAGATTCGCGCCGGTCCGGAAACACCATATATTTT